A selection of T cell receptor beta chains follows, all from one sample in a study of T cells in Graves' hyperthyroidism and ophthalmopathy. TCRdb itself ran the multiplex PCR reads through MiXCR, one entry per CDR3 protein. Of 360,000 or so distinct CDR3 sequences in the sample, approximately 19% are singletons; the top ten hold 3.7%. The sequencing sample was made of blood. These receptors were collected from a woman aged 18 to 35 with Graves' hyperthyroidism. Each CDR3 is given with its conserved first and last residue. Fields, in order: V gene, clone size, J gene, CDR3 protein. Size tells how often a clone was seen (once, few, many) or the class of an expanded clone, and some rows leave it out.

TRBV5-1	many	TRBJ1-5	CASSLGPGGYQPQHF
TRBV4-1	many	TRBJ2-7	CASSQDPGRGYEQYF
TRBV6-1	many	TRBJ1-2	CASSGPVGDYGYTF
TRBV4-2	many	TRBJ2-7	CASSPGTGRPSYEQYF
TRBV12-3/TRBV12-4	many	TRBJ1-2	CASTQGQGVYGYTF
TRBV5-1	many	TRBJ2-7	CASSLASGYEQYF
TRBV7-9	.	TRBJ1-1	CASSLEGQIPTEAFF
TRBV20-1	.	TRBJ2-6	CSAPGRAISGANVLTF
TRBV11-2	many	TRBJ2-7	CASCYPGHPINYERYF
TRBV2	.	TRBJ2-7	CASSPGDLGTYEQYF
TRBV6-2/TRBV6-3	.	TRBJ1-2	CASTHRGAVVDGYTF
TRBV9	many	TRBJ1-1	CASSVEAGSVTEAFF
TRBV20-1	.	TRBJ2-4	CSARKTGKNIKYF
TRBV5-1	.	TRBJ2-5	CASSTGTAETQYF
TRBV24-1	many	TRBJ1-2	CATSDFRGADYGYTF
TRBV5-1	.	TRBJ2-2	CASSFGVGGTGELFF
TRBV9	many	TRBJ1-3	CASCKGDSGNTIYF
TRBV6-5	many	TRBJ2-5	CASSYGQGGTQYF
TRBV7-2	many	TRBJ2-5	CASRTAMQETQYF
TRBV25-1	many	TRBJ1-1	CASSEFSPPVPEAFF
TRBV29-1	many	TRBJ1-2	CSVNQGGLKGGYTF
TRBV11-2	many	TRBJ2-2	CASSFPEKRGGRELFF
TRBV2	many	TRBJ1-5	CASSVLHPNQPQHF
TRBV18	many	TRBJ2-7	CASSPSLNHEQYF
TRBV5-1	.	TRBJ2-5	CASSLGGQSKQETQYF
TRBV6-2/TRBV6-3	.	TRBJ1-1	CASSDLRPNTEAFF
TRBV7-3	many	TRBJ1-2	CASSLGKEYGYTF
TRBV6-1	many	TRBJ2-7	CASRKPEGYEQYF
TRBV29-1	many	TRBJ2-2	CSGMGQSATGELFF
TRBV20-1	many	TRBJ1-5	CSARDRQANQPQHF
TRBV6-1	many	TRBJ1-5	CASSGGGGNQPQHF
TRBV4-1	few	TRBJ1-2	CASSQPTRGGGYTF
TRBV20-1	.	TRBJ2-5	CSARVAGVVETQYF
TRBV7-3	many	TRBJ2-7	CASSRRLAGETYEQYF
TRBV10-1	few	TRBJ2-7	CASVRTRDRAYEQYF
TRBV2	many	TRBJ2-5	CASSGVAPDQETQYF
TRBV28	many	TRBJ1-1	CASSLADRGTEAFF
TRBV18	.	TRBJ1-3	CASSPGTRRNTIYF
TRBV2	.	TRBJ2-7	CASSEGGTRARYF
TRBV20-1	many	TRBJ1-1	CSAREKGPEAFF
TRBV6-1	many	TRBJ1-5	CASSASTPLNQPQHF
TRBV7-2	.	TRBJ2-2	CASSLRQSVTGELFF
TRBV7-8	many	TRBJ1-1	CASSSDRENTEAFF
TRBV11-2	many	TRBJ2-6	CASSKSGANVLTF
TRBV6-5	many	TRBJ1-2	CASSYSKGVYYF
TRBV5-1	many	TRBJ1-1	CASSLSQNTEAFF
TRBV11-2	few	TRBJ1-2	CASSLGGSGVQYGYTF
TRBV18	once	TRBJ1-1	CASSPRGTQAFF
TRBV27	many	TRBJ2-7	CASSHGLAGGGSYEQYF
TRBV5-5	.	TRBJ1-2	CASSLSRGLGYTF
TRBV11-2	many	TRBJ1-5	CASSQRDRDSNQPQHF
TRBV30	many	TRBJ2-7	CAWTLHSTELYEQYF
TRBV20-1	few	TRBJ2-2	CSARWGGEGTGELFF
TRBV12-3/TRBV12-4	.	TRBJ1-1	CASSTQGPMNTEAFF
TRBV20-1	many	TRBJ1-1	CSITTPDRNTEAFF
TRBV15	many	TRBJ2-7	CATSTTTGPGTGAYEQYF
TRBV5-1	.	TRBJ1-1	CASSLKYLPLPLNTEAFF
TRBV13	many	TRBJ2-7	CASSLGLAGYEQYF
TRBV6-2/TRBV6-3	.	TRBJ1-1	CASRIKGEAFF
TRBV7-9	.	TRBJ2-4	CASSPWGGGGKNIQYF